This is a list of T cell receptor beta chains from one sample in a study of blood T cell repertoires in COVID-19. Using immunoSEQ multiplex PCR, the repertoire was profiled, and TCRdb retains in-frame clones only, with some absent. Seen here are 110,000 or so clones, 87% observed once, and the top ten hold roughly 8%. The source material was peripheral blood. The receptors originated from a human donor in a cohort sampled during active COVID-19. Both conserved end residues are part of each CDR3. Each record gives: J gene, D gene, V gene, CDR3 protein, CDR3 DNA. A D gene is named only where the DNA matches it firmly.

J: TRBJ2-1
D: TRBD2
V: TRBV27
CDR3: CASTTGLAGNEQFF
DNA: TGTGCCAGCACCACTGGACTAGCAGGCAATGAGCAGTTCTTC

J: TRBJ2-1
D: -
V: TRBV19
CDR3: CASSTRSNNEQFF
DNA: TGTGCCAGTAGTACTAGATCTAACAATGAGCAGTTCTTC

J: TRBJ2-3
D: -
V: TRBV3-1/TRBV3-2
CDR3: CASSQSFTDTQYF
DNA: TGTGCCAGCAGCCAATCCTTCACAGATACGCAGTATTTT

J: TRBJ1-1
D: TRBD1
V: TRBV6-1
CDR3: CASSEGQGAGGAFF
DNA: TGTGCCAGCAGTGAAGGACAGGGGGCAGGGGGTGCTTTCTTT

J: TRBJ1-1
D: -
V: TRBV18
CDR3: CASSLLQENTEAFF
DNA: TGTGCCAGCTCACTGTTACAGGAGAACACTGAAGCTTTCTTT

J: TRBJ1-1
D: -
V: TRBV7-3
CDR3: CASSPTGGMNTEAFF
DNA: TGTGCCAGCAGCCCCACGGGGGGTATGAACACTGAAGCTTTCTTT

J: TRBJ2-5
D: -
V: TRBV20-1
CDR3: CSASPLQETQYF
DNA: TGCAGTGCCAGTCCTCTCCAAGAGACCCAGTACTTC

J: TRBJ1-5
D: -
V: TRBV7-6
CDR3: CASSVSGGSNQPQHF
DNA: TGTGCCAGCAGCGTCTCGGGGGGGAGCAATCAGCCCCAGCATTTT

J: TRBJ1-2
D: TRBD1
V: TRBV5-1
CDR3: CASSSEGPGQVRGDYGYTF
DNA: TGCGCCAGCAGCTCGGAGGGCCCGGGACAGGTCCGGGGGGACTATGGCTACACCTTC

J: TRBJ2-3
D: -
V: TRBV5-6
CDR3: CASSLGQKDTQYF
DNA: TGTGCCAGCAGCCTTGGACAGAAAGATACGCAGTATTTT

J: TRBJ1-5
D: -
V: TRBV18
CDR3: CASSPESRDQPQHF
DNA: TGTGCCAGCTCACCTGAGTCGCGGGATCAGCCCCAGCATTTT

J: TRBJ2-5
D: TRBD1
V: TRBV7-9
CDR3: CASRAGKGGTGEETQYF
DNA: TGTGCCAGCAGGGCAGGAAAAGGCGGGACAGGGGAAGAGACCCAGTACTTC